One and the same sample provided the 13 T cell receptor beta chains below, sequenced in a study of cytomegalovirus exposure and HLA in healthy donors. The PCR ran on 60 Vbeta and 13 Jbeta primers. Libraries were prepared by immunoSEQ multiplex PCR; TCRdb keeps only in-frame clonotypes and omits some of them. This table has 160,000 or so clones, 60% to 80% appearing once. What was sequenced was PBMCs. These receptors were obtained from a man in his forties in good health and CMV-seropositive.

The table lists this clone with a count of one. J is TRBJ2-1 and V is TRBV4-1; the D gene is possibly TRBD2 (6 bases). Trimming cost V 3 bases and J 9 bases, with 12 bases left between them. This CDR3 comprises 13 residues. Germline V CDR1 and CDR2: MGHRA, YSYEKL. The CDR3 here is CASSHPGSAEQFF. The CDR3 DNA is TGCGCCAGCAGCCATCCCGGGAGCGCTGAGCAGTTCTTC.

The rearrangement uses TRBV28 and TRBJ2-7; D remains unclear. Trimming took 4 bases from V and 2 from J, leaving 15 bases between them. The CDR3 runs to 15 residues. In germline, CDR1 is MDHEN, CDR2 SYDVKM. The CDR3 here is CASSSLILPTYEQYF. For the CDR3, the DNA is TGTGCCAGCAGTTCCCTGATCCTACCCACCTACGAGCAGTACTTC.

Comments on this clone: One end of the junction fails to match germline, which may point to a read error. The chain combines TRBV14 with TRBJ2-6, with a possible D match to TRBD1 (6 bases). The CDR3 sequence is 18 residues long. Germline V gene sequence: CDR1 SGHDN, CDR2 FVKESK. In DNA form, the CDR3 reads TGTGCCAGCAGCCCTTTGGTTGGGGGCGGCTCTGGGGCCAACGGCCTGACTTTC. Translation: CASSPLVGGGSGANGLTF.

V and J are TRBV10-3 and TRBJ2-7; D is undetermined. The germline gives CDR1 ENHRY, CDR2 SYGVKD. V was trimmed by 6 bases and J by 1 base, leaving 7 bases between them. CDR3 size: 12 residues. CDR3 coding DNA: TGTGCCATCAGCGACACGTCCTACGAGCAGTACTTC. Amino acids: CAISDTSYEQYF.

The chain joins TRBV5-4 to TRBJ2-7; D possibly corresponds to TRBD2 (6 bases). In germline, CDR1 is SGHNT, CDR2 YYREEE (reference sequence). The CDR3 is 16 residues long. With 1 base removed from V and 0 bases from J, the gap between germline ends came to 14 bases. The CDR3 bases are TGTGCCAGCAGCTTGAGTCCTAGCGCGAGCTCCTACGAGCAGTACTTC. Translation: CASSLSPSASSYEQYF.

The CDR3 region is CASSLEGASGNTIYF. Here the CDR3 DNA reads TGCGCCAGCAGCTTGGAGGGGGCTTCTGGAAACACCATATATTTT. V gene TRBV5-1 combines with J gene TRBJ1-3; 7 nucleotides match TRBD1. Germline V CDR1 and CDR2: SGHRS, YFSETQ. This CDR3 region has 15 residues. The ends lost 0 bases at V and 1 base at J; junction bases unmatched: 1.

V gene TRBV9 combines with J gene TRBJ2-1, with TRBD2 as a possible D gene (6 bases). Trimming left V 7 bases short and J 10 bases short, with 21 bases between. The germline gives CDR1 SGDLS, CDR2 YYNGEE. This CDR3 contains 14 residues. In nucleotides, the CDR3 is TGTGCCAGCGGGGGTATCGGGAGAGGAGTCGAGCAGTTCTTC. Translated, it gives CASGGIGRGVEQFF.

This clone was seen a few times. The CDR3 nucleotides read TGTGCCAGCAGCTTATCCGCAGATAGCAATCAGCCCCAGCATTTT. Its translation is CASSLSADSNQPQHF. The rearrangement links TRBV11-3 to TRBJ1-5; no firm D call. The germline CDR1 and CDR2 sequences are SGHNT and YENEEA. Trimming shortened V by 2 bases and J by 0 bases, and 8 bases separated the two germline ends. This CDR3 has 15 residues.

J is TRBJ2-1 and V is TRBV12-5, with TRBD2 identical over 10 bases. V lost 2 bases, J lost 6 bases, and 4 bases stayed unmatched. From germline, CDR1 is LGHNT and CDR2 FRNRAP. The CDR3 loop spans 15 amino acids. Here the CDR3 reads CASGLLSSGSNEQFF. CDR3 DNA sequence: TGTGCTAGTGGTTTGCTGTCTAGCGGGAGCAATGAGCAGTTCTTC.

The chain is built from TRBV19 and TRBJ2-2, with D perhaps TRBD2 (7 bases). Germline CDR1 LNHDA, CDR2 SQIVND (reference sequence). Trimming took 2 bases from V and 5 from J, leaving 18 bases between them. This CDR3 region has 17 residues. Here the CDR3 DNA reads TGTGCCAGTAGTATAAGATCGGGGGGCGGCGGTACCGGGGAGCTGTTTTTT. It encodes CASSIRSGGGGTGELFF.

CDR3 in amino acids: CASSIDRGETQYF. As DNA, the CDR3 is TGCGCCAGCAGCATAGACAGGGGAGAGACCCAGTACTTC. The J gene is TRBJ2-5, the V gene TRBV5-1, with 8 bases matching TRBD1. The V gene end was trimmed by 4 bases and the J gene end by 4 bases; junction bases not matched to a gene: 3. The CDR3 totals 13 residues. Germline assignment: CDR1 SGHRS and CDR2 YFSETQ.

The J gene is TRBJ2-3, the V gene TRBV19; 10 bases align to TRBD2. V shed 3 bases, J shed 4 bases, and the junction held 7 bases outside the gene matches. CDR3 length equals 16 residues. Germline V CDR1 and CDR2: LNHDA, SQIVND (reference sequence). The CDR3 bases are TGTGCCAGTAGTATCGCCCTAGCGGGAGTTTCAGATACGCAGTATTTT. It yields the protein CASSIALAGVSDTQYF.

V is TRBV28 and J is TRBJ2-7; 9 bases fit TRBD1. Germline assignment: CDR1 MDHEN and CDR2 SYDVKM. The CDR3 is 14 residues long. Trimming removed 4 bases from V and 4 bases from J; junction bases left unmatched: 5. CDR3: CASSSTGTGYEQYF. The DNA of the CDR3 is TGTGCCAGCAGTTCCACCGGGACAGGGTACGAGCAGTACTTC.